These 31 T cell receptor beta chains came from one sample sequenced in a study of early T cells in non-severe SARS-CoV-2 infection. TCRdb passed the 5' RACE reads through MiXCR, listing each CDR3 protein once. Of approximately 70,000 distinct CDR3 sequences in the sample, 9.5% to 15% were seen once. The sequenced sample was whole blood, obtained at baseline. Receptor source: an adult who was a healthcare worker with PCR-confirmed SARS-CoV-2 infection or an uninfected control (not recorded which).

This clonotype was detected only a few times. J is TRBJ2-1 and V is TRBV5-1; 8 bases match TRBD2. After removal of 4 bases from V and 0 bases from J, the junction contained 9 bases not matched to a gene. The germline V gene encodes CDR1 SGHRS and CDR2 YFSETQ. The CDR3 spans 17 residues. CDR3 residues: CASSRRSGGSSYNEQFF. CDR3 nucleotide sequence: TGCGCCAGCAGCCGCCGAAGCGGGGGTAGCTCCTACAATGAGCAGTTCTTC.

In this sample, this clonotype turned up a few times. The CDR3 sequence is CASSLRRQGSTTDTQYF. CDR3 DNA: TGTGCCAGCAGCTTAAGGCGGCAGGGATCCACCACAGATACGCAGTATTTT. The V and J genes are TRBV7-2 and TRBJ2-3; TRBD1 might be the D (5 bases). Trimming took 2 bases from V and 2 from J, leaving 17 bases between them. The CDR3 runs to 17 residues. The germline gives CDR1 SGHTA, CDR2 FQGNSA.

This clonotype showed up just once. The gene calls are TRBV5-4 and TRBJ1-2, with 10 nucleotides matching TRBD1. This CDR3 contains 15 residues. Trimming took 3 bases from V and 4 from J; bases not matched to a gene: 6. The V gene's germline CDR1 is SGHNT and CDR2 YYREEE (reference sequence). As DNA, the CDR3 is TGTGCCAGCAGCTCCGACAGGGGGCAAGGCTATGGCTACACCTTC. It translates to CASSSDRGQGYGYTF.

This clonotype was counted only a few times. The CDR3 DNA reads TGTGCCAGCAGTCGGTATTACGAGCAGTACTTC. It is translated as CASSRYYEQYF. V is TRBV28 and J is TRBJ2-7, with unresolved D. V lost 5 bases to trimming and J lost 4 bases, with 6 bases between them. The length of the CDR3 is 11 residues. Germline V lookup: CDR1 MDHEN, CDR2 SYDVKM.

In its sample, this clonotype was seen a few times. This rearrangement joins TRBV7-9 to TRBJ2-6; tentatively, D is TRBD2 (6 bases). Trimming took 3 bases from V and 4 from J, leaving 13 bases between them. Per germline, CDR1 SEHNR and CDR2 FQNEAQ (reference sequence). CDR3 length equals 16 residues. The CDR3 DNA reads as TGTGCCAGCAGCTTCCGGGAGAGGGAAGGGGCCAACGTCCTGACTTTC. Translated: CASSFREREGANVLTF.

The chain couples TRBV7-9 to TRBJ2-2; possible D gene TRBD1, 6 bases. V was trimmed by 4 bases and J by 6 bases, leaving 12 bases between them. This CDR3 is 14 amino acids long. The germline CDR1 and CDR2 sequences are SEHNR and FQNEAQ (reference sequence). The CDR3 DNA sequence: TGTGCCAGCAGCTGGACAGCAGTCGCCGGGGAGCTGTTTTTT. This gives the protein CASSWTAVAGELFF.

This clonotype was seen ten or more times. V usage is TRBV6-6 and J usage is TRBJ2-1; the D gene is possibly TRBD1 (6 bases). V shed 0 bases and J shed 10 bases, with 10 bases lying between them. CDR1 and CDR2 from the germline V gene are MNHNY and SVGAGI (reference sequence). The CDR3 is 13 residues long. CDR3 in amino acids: CASSYSRGMEQFF. The CDR3 bases are TGTGCCAGCAGTTACTCGAGGGGGATGGAGCAGTTCTTC.

This clonotype has more than one count but fewer than ten. The CDR3 loop reads CASIGTDNTGELFF. The CDR3 nucleotides read TGTGCCAGCATAGGGACAGACAACACCGGGGAGCTGTTTTTT. The chain is built from TRBV2 and TRBJ2-2; 7 nucleotides align to TRBD1. With 7 bases clipped from V and 2 bases from J, the junction kept 4 bases outside the gene matches. Germline V gives CDR1 SNHLY, CDR2 FYNNEI. This CDR3 spans 14 amino acids. The whole variable domain, filled in from reference TRBV2 and TRBJ2-2, reads EPEVTQTPSHQVTQMGQEVILRCVPISNHLYFYWYRQILGQKVEFLVSFYNNEISEKSEIFDDQFSVERPDGSNFTLKIRSTKLEDSAMYFCASIGTDNTGELFFGEGSRLTVL.

The chain combines TRBV5-1 with TRBJ1-1, with D uncertain. The CDR3 extends over 12 amino acids. Germline V gene sequence: CDR1 SGHRS, CDR2 YFSETQ. The V end lost 0 bases, the J end lost 7 bases, and 7 bases lay between the germline ends. For the CDR3, the DNA is TGCGCCAGCAGCTTGGTAGGCATTGAAGCTTTCTTT. It specifies CASSLVGIEAFF. Using reference TRBV5-1 and TRBJ1-1 for the parts outside the CDR3, the full variable domain is KAGVTQTPRYLIKTRGQQVTLSCSPISGHRSVSWYQQTPGQGLQFLFEYFSETQRNKGNFPGRFSGRQFSNSRSEMNVSTLELGDSALYLCASSLVGIEAFFGQGTRLTVV.

This clonotype was counted between two and nine times. V usage is TRBV6-5 and J usage is TRBJ1-1; no firm D call. V was pared by 0 bases and J by 3 bases, with 8 bases between. The CDR3 totals 14 residues. Germline-derived CDR1 and CDR2 are MNHEY and SVGAGI. The CDR3 protein is CASSYSYGDTEAFF. In DNA form, the CDR3 reads TGTGCCAGCAGTTACTCTTACGGGGACACTGAAGCTTTCTTT.

There are a few counts of this clonotype. J is TRBJ1-1 and V is TRBV28; D is ambiguous. This CDR3 is 14 amino acids long. V lost 4 bases, J lost 1 base, and 10 bases lay in between. CDR1 and CDR2 from the germline V gene are MDHEN and SYDVKM. The CDR3 region is CASSSYKWNTEAFF. In nucleotides, the CDR3 is TGTGCCAGCAGTTCGTACAAGTGGAACACTGAAGCTTTCTTT.

In its sample, this clonotype was seen once. This chain connects TRBV6-6 to TRBJ2-3, with D unresolved. Germline values: CDR1 MNHNY, CDR2 SVGAGI (reference sequence). The V and J ends lost 0 bases and 2 bases respectively, with 9 bases between them. This CDR3 is 15 amino acids long. CDR3 loop: CASSYSGSTTDTQYF. Here the CDR3 DNA reads TGTGCCAGCAGTTACTCGGGCAGTACCACAGATACGCAGTATTTT.

This clonotype occurred once. The chain combines TRBV15 with TRBJ1-1; D not resolved. V shed 3 bases and J shed 5 bases, with 7 bases lying between them. Germline assignment: CDR1 LNHNV and CDR2 YYDKDF (reference sequence). The CDR3 is made up of 12 amino acids. The CDR3 is CATSRTRTEAFF. CDR3 bases: TGTGCCACCAGCAGGACCCGGACTGAAGCTTTCTTT.

The rearrangement links TRBV20-1 to TRBJ2-3, with unresolved D. Trimming took off 0 bases at V and 6 bases at J, with 10 bases between the two ends. Germline V lookup: CDR1 DFQATT, CDR2 SNEGSKA (reference sequence). CDR3 size: 13 residues. CDR3 in amino acids: CSARDLKTDTQYF. In DNA form, the CDR3 reads TGCAGTGCTAGAGATCTGAAGACGGATACGCAGTATTTT.

This clonotype was seen many times. The chain employs TRBV7-6 and TRBJ2-3; 9 bases line up with TRBD1. Germline values: CDR1 SGHVS, CDR2 FNYEAQ. The CDR3 is 18 amino acids. V was clipped by 6 bases and J by 2 bases; unmatched bases: 15. The CDR3 loop reads CASSFRSSGTGSTDTQYF. The CDR3 region has the DNA TGTGCCAGCAGTTTTCGCTCTTCCGGGACAGGGTCCACAGATACGCAGTATTTT.

The rearrangement links TRBV6-1 to TRBJ2-5, with D uncertain. Germline V gene sequence: CDR1 MNHNS, CDR2 SASEGT. Trimming took off 7 bases at V and 5 bases at J, with 14 bases between the two ends. The CDR3 consists of 13 residues. The CDR3 protein is CASTSATTETQYF. In DNA form, the CDR3 reads TGTGCCAGCACTTCGGCCACCACGGAGACCCAGTACTTC.

The chain links TRBV5-1 to TRBJ1-1; 7 bases align to TRBD1. Germline V gene data show CDR1 as SGHRS and CDR2 as YFSETQ. V lost 5 bases, J lost 0 bases, and 7 bases stayed unmatched. The CDR3 runs to 15 residues. CDR3 amino acids: CASSSWTGLNTEAFF. The CDR3 DNA follows: TGCGCCAGCAGTTCGTGGACAGGCTTGAACACTGAAGCTTTCTTT.

This clonotype was found a few times. The V call is TRBV4-1, the J call TRBJ2-3, with 8 positions matching TRBD1. The CDR3 is made up of 14 amino acids. The germline gives CDR1 MGHRA, CDR2 YSYEKL. With 3 bases clipped from V and 9 bases from J, the junction kept 8 bases outside the gene matches. The DNA of the CDR3 is TGCGCCAGCAGCCAGCCAACTAGGACAGGGACGCAGTATTTT. Translation: CASSQPTRTGTQYF.

The rearrangement joins TRBV5-1 to TRBJ2-1; D may be TRBD2 (5 bases). The CDR3 loop spans 15 amino acids. Deletions cut 2 bases from V and 0 bases from J, with 9 bases between. The germline V gene encodes CDR1 SGHRS and CDR2 YFSETQ. The CDR3 reads CASSFVTTSYNEQFF. DNA for the CDR3: TGCGCCAGCAGCTTTGTGACTACCTCCTACAATGAGCAGTTCTTC.

This clonotype turned up a few times. The J gene is TRBJ2-7, the V gene TRBV28, with 9 bases that match TRBD1. The V gene's germline CDR1 is MDHEN and CDR2 SYDVKM. V lost 3 bases, J lost 3 bases, and 6 bases stayed unmatched. This CDR3 region has 15 residues. The CDR3 loop is CASSFSGTGNYEQYF. DNA of the CDR3: TGTGCCAGCAGTTTTTCCGGGACAGGGAACTACGAGCAGTACTTC.

This clonotype was recorded a few times. The junction differs from germline at one of its ends, possibly a read error. The chain couples TRBV7-7 to TRBJ2-2, with 8 bases fitting TRBD2. CDR3 length equals 16 residues. Germline lookup yields CDR1 SSHAT and CDR2 FNYEAQ (reference sequence). CDR3 in amino acids: CASSLSGTSISGELFF. DNA for the CDR3: TGTGCTAGCAGCTTGTCCGGGACTAGTATTTCCGGGGAGCTGTTTTTT. Combining the CDR3 with reference TRBV7-7 and TRBJ2-2 gives the whole variable domain GAGVSQSPRYKVTKRGQDVTLRCDPISSHATLYWYQQALGQGPEFLTYFNYEAQPDKSGLPSDRFSAERPEGSISTLTIQRTEQRDSAMYRCASSLSGTSISGELFFGEGSRLTVL.

At least ten counts were recorded for this clonotype. The chain is built from TRBV25-1 and TRBJ1-1, with no clear D. V was cut by 4 bases and J by 2 bases, with 5 bases left in between. From germline, CDR1 is MGHDK and CDR2 SYGVNS. The CDR3 is 12 residues long. CDR3 DNA sequence: TGTGCCAGCAGTGTTCGCAACACTGAAGCTTTCTTT. Residues: CASSVRNTEAFF.

The genes are TRBV29-1 and TRBJ2-1; D remains ambiguous. The ends were cut back, 5 bases at V and 8 bases at J, with 7 bases in the middle. This CDR3 is built from 10 residues. Germline CDR1 SQVTM, CDR2 ANQGSEA. Here the CDR3 DNA reads TGCAGCGTTCTGAGACATGAGCAGTTCTTC. Translating gives CSVLRHEQFF.

This chain uses TRBV27 with TRBJ2-1, with a weak D call TRBD2 (6 bases). Deletions cut 2 bases from V and 7 bases from J, with 18 bases between. Germline CDR1 reads MNHEY; CDR2 reads SMNVEV (reference sequence). This CDR3 contains 16 residues. The CDR3 DNA follows: TGTGCCAGCAGTTTACGGGACTTCACGGCACAGAATGAGCAGTTCTTC. Translated, it gives CASSLRDFTAQNEQFF.

This clonotype was counted ten times or more. The CDR3 here is CASSYKGIDGYTF. Written as DNA, the CDR3 is TGTGCCAGCAGTTACAAGGGGATCGATGGCTACACCTTC. The chain has TRBV6-2 or TRBV6-3 and TRBJ1-2, with TRBD1 as a possible D gene (5 bases). This CDR3 contains 13 residues. Germline V gene lookup returns CDR1 MNHEY and CDR2 SVGEGT. With 2 bases removed from V and 6 bases from J, the gap between germline ends came to 10 bases.

The chain has TRBV20-1 and TRBJ2-5; D perhaps matches TRBD2 (6 bases). This CDR3 region has 11 residues. In germline, CDR1 is DFQATT, CDR2 SNEGSKA (reference sequence). The V end lost 6 bases, the J end lost 5 bases, and 10 bases lay between the germline ends. The CDR3 DNA follows: TGCAGTGCGCGGGGAATCGAGACCCAGTACTTC. Amino acids: CSARGIETQYF.

This clonotype was counted between two and nine times. The rearrangement joins TRBV29-1 to TRBJ2-1; possibly TRBD1 for D (5 bases). From germline, CDR1 is SQVTM and CDR2 ANQGSEA. This CDR3 comprises 15 residues. V was pared by 4 bases and J by 0 bases, with 13 bases between. This CDR3 is CSVVLQTASYNEQFF. Here the CDR3 DNA reads TGCAGCGTTGTCCTCCAGACAGCCTCCTACAATGAGCAGTTCTTC.

The chain links TRBV9 to TRBJ1-6, with 10 bases that match TRBD1. J lost 9 bases, V lost 0 bases, and 3 bases had no gene match. Germline V gene lookup returns CDR1 SGDLS and CDR2 YYNGEE. The CDR3 length is 15 residues. The CDR3 DNA follows: TGTGCCAGCAGCGTAGCATGGGACAGGGGTTCACCCCTCCACTTT. Protein: CASSVAWDRGSPLHF.

The chain is built from TRBV7-3 and TRBJ1-1; perhaps TRBD1 as D (5 bases). V lost 4 bases and J lost 1, with 7 bases in between. The CDR3 runs to 13 residues. CDR1 is SGHTA and CDR2 is FQGTGA in the germline V gene. CDR3 region: CASSSQENTEAFF. CDR3 sequence (DNA): TGTGCCAGCAGCTCACAGGAGAACACTGAAGCTTTCTTT.

This clonotype was counted many times. The chain employs TRBV11-2 and TRBJ1-2, with TRBD1 as a possible D gene (6 bases). Trimming cost V 1 base and J 4 bases, with 10 bases left between them. Germline V gives CDR1 SGHAT, CDR2 FQNNGV. This CDR3 is built from 14 residues. This chain's CDR3 is CASSLVQGSYGYTF. The CDR3 nucleotides read TGTGCCAGCAGCTTAGTCCAGGGGAGCTATGGCTACACCTTC.

The chain has TRBV11-2 and TRBJ1-6; 7 nucleotides align to TRBD1. CDR3 length: 13 residues. V was pared by 6 bases and J by 11 bases, with 7 bases of the junction left unmatched. Germline lookup yields CDR1 SGHAT and CDR2 FQNNGV. CDR3: CASRALGQPPLHF. DNA of the CDR3: TGTGCCAGCAGGGCATTGGGACAGCCACCCCTCCACTTT.